This TCR beta chain was documented in a study of blood T cells in healthy people across ages. A J-beta primer mix and a sample-barcoded 5' primer were used in a second PCR of roughly 6 to 11 cycles. TCRdb called the 5' RACE reads again in MiXCR, with one record for every CDR3 protein. The repertoire holds hundreds of thousands of distinct CDR3 sequences, with roughly 50% as singletons. Donors each provided roughly 10 milliliters of peripheral blood. CDR3 size: 16 residues. The V and J ends lost 3 bases and 8 bases, in that order; junction bases with no gene match: 8. Germline V lookup: CDR1 MDHEN, CDR2 SYDVKM.

Source material: blood. The receptor was derived from a man under 40 in good health. J is TRBJ2-1 and V is TRBV28; TRBD2 matches 12 bases. The CDR3 coding sequence is TGTGCCAGCAGTTTGGGTACTAGCGGGAGGATACATGAGCAGTTCTTC. Translation: CASSLGTSGRIHEQFF. Combining the CDR3 with reference TRBV28 and TRBJ2-1 gives the whole variable domain DVKVTQSSRYLVKRTGEKVFLECVQDMDHENMFWYRQDPGLGLRLIYFSYDVKMKEKGDIPEGYSVSREKKERFSLILESASTNQTSMYLCASSLGTSGRIHEQFFGPGTRLTVL.